This passage covers 30 T cell receptor beta chains from one sample sequenced in a study of OX40 agonist ivuxolimab in advanced cancers. The table came from immunoSEQ multiplex PCR; TCRdb's copy has only in-frame clones and leaves some out. Of 100,000 to 150,000 clones listed, just under 95% are singletons. Here the sequenced sample was CD4+ or CD8+ T cells sorted from blood, taken in a trial of the OX40 agonist ivuxolimab. The receptor set was obtained from an adult with an advanced solid tumor such as melanoma, head and neck, liver or kidney cancer.

This clone turned up a few times. The chain uses TRBV5-1 and TRBJ1-2; the D gene is possibly TRBD1 (6 bases). The V gene lost 0 bases and the J gene lost 6 bases, with 24 bases spanning the gap. The CDR3 extends over 18 amino acids. Germline CDR1 reads SGHRS; CDR2 reads YFSETQ. The CDR3 DNA sequence: TGCGCCAGCAGCTTGGGAGGGCCCCTAATGGGGGGGGGCCATGGCTACACCTTC. Its protein product is CASSLGGPLMGGGHGYTF.

CDR3 in amino acids: CAWVRGSEQYF. The CDR3 DNA reads as TGTGCCTGGGTTAGGGGTTCTGAGCAGTACTTC. This chain joins TRBV30 and TRBJ2-7; maybe TRBD1 (5 bases). CDR1 and CDR2 (germline): GTSNPN, SVGIG (reference sequence). This CDR3 has 11 residues. Trimming took 5 bases from V and 7 from J, leaving 12 bases between them.

The V gene is TRBV11-2, the J gene TRBJ2-1; D could derive from TRBD1 or TRBD2 (5 bases each). The germline V gene has CDR1 SGHAT and CDR2 FQNNGV. V lost 5 bases to trimming and J lost 9 bases, with 11 bases between them. The CDR3 sequence is 12 residues long. The CDR3 DNA reads TGTGCCAGCAGCCCATTCGGGGCTGAGCAGTTCTTC. It specifies CASSPFGAEQFF.

This chain connects TRBV29-1 to TRBJ2-7, with TRBD1 identical over 11 bases. CDR1 is SQVTM, CDR2 ANQGSEA, per germline. The CDR3 is 14 amino acids. Losses at the gene ends were 6 bases for V and 0 bases for J; bases not matched to a gene: 4. The CDR3 reads CSVQGQGVSYEQYF. DNA for the CDR3: TGCAGCGTCCAGGGACAGGGGGTCTCCTACGAGCAGTACTTC.

The rearrangement joins TRBV28 to TRBJ2-5; 10 bases map to TRBD2. The J call may be faulty, since TRBJ2-7 better matches the DNA end. CDR3 size: 15 residues. Germline V gives CDR1 MDHEN, CDR2 SYDVKM. CDR3 sequence: CASSPTSGPSYEQYF. The CDR3 DNA sequence: TGTGCCAGCAGTCCGACTAGCGGGCCTTCCTACGAGCAGTACTTC.

The chain uses TRBV5-1 and TRBJ1-1; unclear D gene. V was cut by 3 bases and J by 1 base, with 7 bases left in between. CDR3 size: 13 residues. Germline assignment: CDR1 SGHRS and CDR2 YFSETQ. The CDR3 spells CASSSKGNTEAFF. CDR3 DNA sequence: TGCGCCAGCAGCTCGAAGGGGAACACTGAAGCTTTCTTT.

This rearrangement joins TRBV7-3 to TRBJ2-2; D gene uncertain. The CDR3 spans 14 residues. Germline CDR1 and CDR2: SGHTA and FQGTGA. The ends were cut back, 5 bases at V and 7 bases at J, with 14 bases in the middle. CDR3 sequence: CASSVEAANGELFF. The CDR3, as DNA: TGTGCCAGCAGCGTAGAAGCAGCCAACGGGGAGCTGTTTTTT.

V gene TRBV7-3 combines with J gene TRBJ2-3; D is possibly TRBD2 (6 bases). Germline-derived CDR1 and CDR2 are SGHTA and FQGTGA. With 5 bases removed from V and 5 bases from J, the gap between germline ends came to 14 bases. The CDR3 covers 14 residues. Here the CDR3 reads CASSLAPSVDTQYF. The CDR3 region has the DNA TGTGCCAGCAGCCTCGCCCCTAGCGTAGATACGCAGTATTTT.

V is TRBV6-1 and J is TRBJ1-5; D may be TRBD1 (5 bases). CDR1 MNHNS and CDR2 SASEGT come from the germline V gene. Trimming stripped 6 bases from V and 5 bases from J, with 17 bases between. CDR3 length: 15 amino acids. This CDR3 reads CASSLKGREYQPQHF. The CDR3 nucleotides read TGTGCCAGCAGCCTAAAAGGCAGGGAATATCAGCCCCAGCATTTT.

V is TRBV25-1 and J is TRBJ2-5; 15 bases match TRBD2. V gave up 10 bases and J gave up 4 bases; unmatched junction bases: 4. Germline V gene lookup returns CDR1 MGHDK and CDR2 SYGVNS. CDR3 length: 14 amino acids. CDR3 bases: TGTGCCACCCAGGGACTAGCGGGAGGAGAGACCCAGTACTTC. The encoded protein is CATQGLAGGETQYF.

This chain joins TRBV6-6 and TRBJ1-1; D perhaps matches TRBD1 (5 bases). V was cut by 0 bases and J by 2 bases, with 10 bases left in between. Germline loops: CDR1 MNHNY, CDR2 SVGAGI (reference sequence). This CDR3 is 15 amino acids long. Here the CDR3 reads CASSYSDSYNTEAFF. In DNA, the CDR3 is TGTGCCAGCAGTTACTCTGACAGCTACAACACTGAAGCTTTCTTT.

The chain couples TRBV6-5 to TRBJ2-1; the D is unclear. Trimming shortened V by 5 bases and J by 2 bases, and 13 bases separated the two germline ends. In germline, CDR1 is MNHEY, CDR2 SVGAGI. The CDR3 is 15 amino acids. CDR3 bases: TGTGCCAGCAGTCTAAACTTTAACGCCTACAATGAGCAGTTCTTC. This translates into CASSLNFNAYNEQFF.

The gene calls are TRBV2 and TRBJ1-2; 7 bases match TRBD1. The CDR3 covers 12 residues. V was clipped by 6 bases and J by 5 bases; unmatched bases: 3. Germline V CDR1 and CDR2: SNHLY, FYNNEI. The CDR3 is CASRGTAYGYTF. The CDR3 DNA sequence: TGTGCCAGCAGGGGGACAGCTTATGGCTACACCTTC.

This chain joins TRBV28 and TRBJ2-1; TRBD1 matches at 7 bases. V lost 4 bases, J lost 0 bases, and 0 bases stayed unmatched. Germline-derived CDR1 and CDR2 are MDHEN and SYDVKM. The CDR3 extends over 14 amino acids. The CDR3 bases are TGTGCCAGCAGTTCAGGGGGCTCCTACAATGAGCAGTTCTTC. Amino acid sequence: CASSSGGSYNEQFF. The full variable domain, with the rest looked up from reference TRBV28 and TRBJ2-1, is DVKVTQSSRYLVKRTGEKVFLECVQDMDHENMFWYRQDPGLGLRLIYFSYDVKMKEKGDIPEGYSVSREKKERFSLILESASTNQTSMYLCASSSGGSYNEQFFGPGTRLTVL.

The chain couples TRBV5-4 to TRBJ2-3; weak D call: TRBD2 (5 bases). CDR1 is SGHNT and CDR2 is YYREEE in the germline V gene (reference sequence). The V end was cut by 3 bases, the J end by 2 bases, with 10 bases between. The length of the CDR3 is 14 residues. The CDR3 bases are TGTGCCAGCAGCTGGGCCGGGAACACAGATACGCAGTATTTT. Its translation is CASSWAGNTDTQYF. Looking up the rest from reference TRBV5-4 and TRBJ2-3 gives the full variable domain: ETGVTQSPTHLIKTRGQQVTLRCSSQSGHNTVSWYQQALGQGPQFIFQYYREEENGRGNFPPRFSGLQFPNYSSELNVNALELDDSALYLCASSWAGNTDTQYFGPGTRLTVL.

The chain carries TRBV19 and TRBJ1-2, with D hard to call. This CDR3 has 15 residues. The germline gives CDR1 LNHDA, CDR2 SQIVND (reference sequence). V was pared by 1 base and J by 0 bases, with 9 bases between. CDR3 loop: CASSIAGSSNYGYTF. The CDR3 DNA reads as TGTGCCAGTAGTATAGCAGGCAGTTCTAACTATGGCTACACCTTC.

The chain uses TRBV2 and TRBJ1-6; D gene uncertain. Looked up from germline, CDR1 is SNHLY and CDR2 is FYNNEI. Trimming took 3 bases from V and 3 from J, leaving 6 bases between them. The CDR3 covers 14 residues. CDR3 loop: CASSEGGYNSPLHF. Written as DNA, the CDR3 is TGTGCCAGCAGTGAGGGCGGCTATAATTCACCCCTCCACTTT.

The chain links TRBV6-4 to TRBJ2-7; 9 bases line up with TRBD2. The germline V gene has CDR1 MRHNA and CDR2 SNTAGT. This CDR3 is 15 amino acids long. With 3 bases clipped from V and 0 bases from J, the junction kept 3 bases outside the gene matches. CDR3 loop: CASSEEAGGSYEQYF. The CDR3 DNA reads TGTGCCAGCAGTGAGGAAGCGGGAGGCTCCTACGAGCAGTACTTC.

V gene TRBV19 combines with J gene TRBJ1-5; the D is unclear. Trimming removed 1 base at V and 0 bases at J, with 7 bases between. CDR3 length: 15 residues. The germline V gene has CDR1 LNHDA and CDR2 SQIVND (reference sequence). CDR3 loop: CASSIGQASNQPQHF. CDR3 nucleotides: TGTGCCAGTAGTATAGGGCAGGCTAGCAATCAGCCCCAGCATTTT.

The chain uses TRBV6-5 and TRBJ1-5; D unresolved. Per the germline V gene, CDR1 is MNHEY and CDR2 is SVGAGI. CDR3 length: 15 amino acids. Trimming pared 0 bases from V and 1 base from J, leaving 7 bases between. CDR3 in DNA: TGTGCCAGCAGTTACTCAGGGTACAGCAATCAGCCCCAGCATTTT. It codes for CASSYSGYSNQPQHF.

The chain has TRBV6-1 and TRBJ2-7; D gene uncertain. CDR3 length: 14 amino acids. The germline V and J ends were trimmed by 7 bases and 2 bases, with 15 bases remaining between them. Germline V CDR1 and CDR2: MNHNS, SASEGT. CDR3 sequence: CASILWGPTYEQYF. Here the CDR3 DNA reads TGTGCCAGCATCCTCTGGGGTCCCACCTACGAGCAGTACTTC.

The chain has TRBV2 and TRBJ2-7; the D is unclear. The ends were cut back, 3 bases at V and 1 base at J, with 19 bases in the middle. The CDR3 is 17 amino acids. Germline V gene lookup returns CDR1 SNHLY and CDR2 FYNNEI. The CDR3 coding sequence is TGTGCCAGCAGTGAGGTAAACCGGAGTTCTAGATCCTACGAGCAGTACTTC. Its protein product is CASSEVNRSSRSYEQYF.

J is TRBJ2-7 and V is TRBV11-2; 11 bases match TRBD2. The J segment lost 0 bases and the V segment lost 2 bases, leaving 3 bases of the junction unmatched. CDR3 length: 16 amino acids. The germline CDR1 and CDR2 sequences are SGHAT and FQNNGV. For the CDR3, the DNA is TGTGCCAGCAGCTTATACGGGACTAGCGGCTCCTACGAGCAGTACTTC. Protein product: CASSLYGTSGSYEQYF.

The gene calls are TRBV5-5 and TRBJ1-1; D gene unclear. In germline, CDR1 is SGHKS, CDR2 YYEKEE (reference sequence). This CDR3 is 14 amino acids long. V was shortened by 3 bases and J by 3 bases, with 12 bases between the two germline ends. CDR3 region: CASSSLWQDTEAFF. The CDR3 bases are TGTGCCAGCAGCTCATTGTGGCAGGACACTGAAGCTTTCTTT.

The chain employs TRBV11-2 and TRBJ2-4, with D possibly matching TRBD1 (5 bases). Trimming removed 3 bases at V and 3 bases at J, with 6 bases between. CDR3 length equals 13 residues. CDR1 SGHAT and CDR2 FQNNGV come from the germline V gene. The CDR3 spells CASSFDSKNIQYF. CDR3 sequence (DNA): TGTGCCAGCAGCTTTGACAGCAAAAACATTCAGTACTTC.

This clone was seen more than once but under ten times. The CDR3 region is CASSLGGSSGNTIYF. DNA of the CDR3: TGTGCCAGCAGCTTAGGCGGGAGCTCTGGAAACACCATATATTTT. The V and J genes are TRBV7-9 and TRBJ1-3; D gene uncertain. In germline, CDR1 is SEHNR, CDR2 FQNEAQ (reference sequence). The CDR3 has 15 residues. V was shortened by 1 base and J by 0 bases, with 7 bases between the two germline ends.

This clone was seen once. The genes are TRBV19 and TRBJ1-2; 9 bases are shared with TRBD1. V dropped 8 bases and J dropped 7; count of bases not matched to a gene: 11. Germline-derived CDR1 and CDR2 are LNHDA and SQIVND (reference sequence). The CDR3 has 14 amino acids. The CDR3 loop is CASSTTGQGAGYTF. CDR3 nucleotides: TGTGCCAGTTCAACCACGGGACAGGGAGCTGGCTACACCTTC. Complete variable domain (other parts from reference TRBV19 and TRBJ1-2): DGGITQSPKYLFRKEGQNVTLSCEQNLNHDAMYWYRQDPGQGLRLIYYSQIVNDFQKGDIAEGYSVSREKKESFPLTVTSAQKNPTAFYLCASSTTGQGAGYTFGSGTRLTVV.

The chain combines TRBV7-2 with TRBJ2-7; possible D gene TRBD1, 5 bases. The CDR3 contains 12 residues. V lost 5 bases, J lost 7 bases, and 12 bases lay in between. In germline, CDR1 is SGHTA, CDR2 FQGNSA. CDR3 sequence: CASSPEGVEQYF. The CDR3 DNA reads TGTGCCAGCAGCCCAGAAGGGGTAGAGCAGTACTTC.

The V and J genes are TRBV9 and TRBJ2-1; 9 positions match TRBD2. V was clipped by 0 bases and J by 7 bases; unmatched bases: 8. The germline gives CDR1 SGDLS, CDR2 YYNGEE. The CDR3 spans 16 residues. The DNA of the CDR3 is TGTGCCAGCAGCGTAGAGGTAGCGGGAGCGTGGAATGAGCAGTTCTTC. Protein sequence: CASSVEVAGAWNEQFF.

This chain links TRBV20-1 with TRBJ1-4; no definite D call. The length of the CDR3 is 11 residues. CDR1 is DFQATT and CDR2 is SNEGSKA in the germline V gene (reference sequence). V was cut by 0 bases and J by 8 bases, with 4 bases left in between. CDR3 region: CSAREWEKLFF. The CDR3 nucleotides are TGCAGTGCTAGAGAATGGGAAAAACTGTTTTTT.